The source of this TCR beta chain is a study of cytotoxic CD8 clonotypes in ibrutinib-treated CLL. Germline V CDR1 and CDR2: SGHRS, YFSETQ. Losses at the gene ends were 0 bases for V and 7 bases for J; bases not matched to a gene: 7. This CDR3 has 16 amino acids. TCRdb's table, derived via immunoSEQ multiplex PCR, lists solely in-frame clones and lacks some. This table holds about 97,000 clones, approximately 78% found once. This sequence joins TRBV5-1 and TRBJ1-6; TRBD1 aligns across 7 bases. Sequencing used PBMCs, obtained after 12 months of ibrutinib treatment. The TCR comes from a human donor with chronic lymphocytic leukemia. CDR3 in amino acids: CASSLEAGGLNSPLHF. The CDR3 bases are TGCGCCAGCAGCTTGGAAGCAGGGGGTTTGAATTCACCCCTCCACTTT.